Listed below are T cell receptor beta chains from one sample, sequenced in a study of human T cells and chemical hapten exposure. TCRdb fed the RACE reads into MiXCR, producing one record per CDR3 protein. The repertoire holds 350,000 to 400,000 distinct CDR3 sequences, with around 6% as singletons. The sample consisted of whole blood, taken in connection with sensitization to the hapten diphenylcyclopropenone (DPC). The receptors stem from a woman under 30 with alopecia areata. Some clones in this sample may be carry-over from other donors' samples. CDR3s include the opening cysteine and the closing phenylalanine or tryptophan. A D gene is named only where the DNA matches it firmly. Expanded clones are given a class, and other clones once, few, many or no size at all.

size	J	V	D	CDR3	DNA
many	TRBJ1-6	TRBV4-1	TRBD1	CASSRGQGNSPLHF	TGCGCCAGCAGCCGGGGACAGGGTAATTCACCCCTCCACTTT
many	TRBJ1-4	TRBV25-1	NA	CASSEREKLFF	TGTGCCAGCAGTGAAAGGGAAAAACTGTTTTTT
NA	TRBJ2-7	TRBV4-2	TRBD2	CASSQEGGGPSYEQYF	TGTGCCAGCAGCCAAGAGGGCGGGGGGCCCTCCTACGAGCAGTACTTC
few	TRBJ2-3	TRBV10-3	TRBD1	CATGDRRTSTDTQYF	TGTGCCACCGGGGACAGGCGGACTAGCACAGATACGCAGTATTTT
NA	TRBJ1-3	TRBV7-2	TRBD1	CASSIRGDRNTIYF	TGTGCCAGCAGCATCAGGGGGGATAGAAACACCATATATTTT
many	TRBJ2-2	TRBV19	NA	CASSILLGASNTGELFF	TGTGCCAGTAGTATCCTCCTCGGGGCTTCGAACACCGGGGAGCTGTTTTTT
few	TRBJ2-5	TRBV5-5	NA	CASSLEASKETQYF	TGTGCCAGCAGCTTGGAAGCGTCAAAGGAGACCCAGTACTTC
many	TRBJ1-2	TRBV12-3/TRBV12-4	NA	CASSRTRGPTNYGYTF	TGTGCCAGCAGCCGTACCAGGGGACCCACTAACTATGGCTACACCTTC
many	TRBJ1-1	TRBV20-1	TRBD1	CSARVQGGTEAFF	TGCAGTGCTAGGGTACAGGGGGGCACTGAAGCTTTCTTT
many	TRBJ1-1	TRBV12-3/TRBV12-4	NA	CASRFQGGTEAFF	TGTGCCAGTAGATTTCAAGGAGGCACTGAAGCTTTCTTT
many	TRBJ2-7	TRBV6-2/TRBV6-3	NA	CASSYSIGWQYF	TGTGCCAGCAGTTACTCGATCGGGTGGCAGTACTTC
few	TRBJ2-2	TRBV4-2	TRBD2	CASSQAAGEGTGELFF	TGTGCCAGCAGCCAAGCCGCGGGGGAAGGCACCGGGGAGCTGTTTTTT
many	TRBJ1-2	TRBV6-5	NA	CATWGGYGYTF	TGTGCCACCTGGGGAGGCTATGGCTACACCTTC
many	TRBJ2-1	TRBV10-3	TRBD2	CAISSAGGNEQFF	TGTGCCATCAGCTCAGCGGGGGGGAATGAGCAGTTCTTC
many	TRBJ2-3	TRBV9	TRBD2	CASSPRATSGGLNTQYF	TGTGCCAGCAGCCCCAGAGCCACTAGCGGGGGCTTAAATACGCAGTATTTT
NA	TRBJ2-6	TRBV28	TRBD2	CASRSGGFSGANVLTF	TGTGCCAGCAGGAGCGGGGGGTTCTCTGGGGCCAACGTCCTGACTTTC
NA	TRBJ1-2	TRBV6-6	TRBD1	CASSYSPDRDGYTF	TGTGCCAGCAGTTACTCCCCGGACAGGGATGGCTACACCTTC
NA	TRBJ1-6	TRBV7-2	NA	CASSSRQAANSPLHF	TGTGCCAGCAGCTCTCGACAGGCTGCTAATTCACCCCTCCACTTT
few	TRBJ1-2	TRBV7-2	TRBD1	CASSSRDRGGALGGYTF	TGTGCCAGCAGTTCCCGGGACAGGGGAGGCGCCCTTGGTGGCTACACCTTC
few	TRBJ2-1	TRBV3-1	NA	CASSQGSRAPAEQFF	TGTGCCAGCAGCCAAGGGAGCCGGGCTCCCGCTGAGCAGTTCTTC
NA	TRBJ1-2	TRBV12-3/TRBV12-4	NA	CASSLEKGNGYTF	TGTGCCAGCAGTTTAGAGAAGGGAAATGGCTACACCTTC
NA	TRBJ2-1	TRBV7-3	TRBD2	CASSLSAGGNEQFF	TGTGCCAGCAGCTTATCAGCGGGGGGGAATGAGCAGTTCTTC
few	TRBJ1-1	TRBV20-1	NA	CSAGVRQREAFF	TGCAGTGCTGGAGTGCGACAGAGAGAAGCTTTCTTT
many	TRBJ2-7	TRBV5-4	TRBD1	CASSRQGSDEQYF	TGTGCCAGCAGCCGACAGGGAAGCGACGAGCAGTACTTC